This TCR beta chain was obtained from a study of cytomegalovirus exposure and HLA in healthy donors. With 60 Vbeta and 13 Jbeta primers, the PCR was carried out. The table came from immunoSEQ multiplex PCR; TCRdb's copy has only in-frame clones and leaves some out. The sample lists 200,000 to 250,000 clones; about 80% were seen once. V lost 7 bases and J 3 bases, leaving 13 bases between the germline ends. Germline CDR1 and CDR2: SGHRS and YFSETQ. This CDR3 is built from 13 residues. The table lists this clone with a count of one. Material for sequencing was PBMCs. The TCR was taken from a woman in her sixties in good health and CMV-seropositive. The V call is TRBV5-1, the J call TRBJ2-5, with no clear D. The CDR3: CASRSSWEETQYF. The CDR3, as DNA: TGCGCCAGCCGGAGCTCATGGGAAGAGACCCAGTACTTC. Combining the CDR3 with reference TRBV5-1 and TRBJ2-5 gives the whole variable domain KAGVTQTPRYLIKTRGQQVTLSCSPISGHRSVSWYQQTPGQGLQFLFEYFSETQRNKGNFPGRFSGRQFSNSRSEMNVSTLELGDSALYLCASRSSWEETQYFGPGTRLLVL.